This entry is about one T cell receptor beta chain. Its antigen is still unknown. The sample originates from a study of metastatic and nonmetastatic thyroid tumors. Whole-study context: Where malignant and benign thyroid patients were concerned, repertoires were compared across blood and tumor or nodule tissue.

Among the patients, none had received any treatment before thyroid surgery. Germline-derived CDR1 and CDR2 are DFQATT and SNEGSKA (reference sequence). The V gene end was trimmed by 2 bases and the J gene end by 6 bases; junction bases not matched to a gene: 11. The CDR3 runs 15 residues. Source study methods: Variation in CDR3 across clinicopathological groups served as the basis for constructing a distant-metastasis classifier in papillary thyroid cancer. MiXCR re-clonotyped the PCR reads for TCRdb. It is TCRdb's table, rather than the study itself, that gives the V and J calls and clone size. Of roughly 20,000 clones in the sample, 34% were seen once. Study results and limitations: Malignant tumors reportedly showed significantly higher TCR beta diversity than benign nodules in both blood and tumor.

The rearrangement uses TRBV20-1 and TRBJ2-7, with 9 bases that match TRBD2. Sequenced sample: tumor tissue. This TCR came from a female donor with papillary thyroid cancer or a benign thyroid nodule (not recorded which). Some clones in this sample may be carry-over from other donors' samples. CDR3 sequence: CSARTPSGTWGEQYF. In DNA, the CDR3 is TGCAGTGCTAGAACCCCTAGCGGGACATGGGGCGAGCAGTACTTC.